This TCR beta chain emerged from a study of T cell repertoires in cytomegalovirus infection. Overall study: Shared public TCR beta signatures pointed to both CMV infection and a matching HLA type.

A remark on this clonotype: This may be a read error, as it is one base from a much larger clone.

V dropped 10 bases and J dropped 9 bases, with 19 bases sitting between them. Looked up from germline, CDR1 is MNHEY and CDR2 is SVGAGI. The CDR3 is 13 residues long. One entry per CDR3 protein, called by TCRdb with MiXCR from the reads. The profile covers around 280,000 distinct CDR3 sequences, with about a tenth appearing a single time and less than 3% taken by the ten largest. The sequence came from a human donor in good health (CMV status not recorded). Some clones in this sample may be carry-over from other donors' samples. Sequencing input: PBMCs. The chain carries TRBV6-5 and TRBJ2-1; D is possibly TRBD1 (5 bases). The CDR3 sequence is CATTVLRRGEQFF. CDR3 in DNA: TGTGCCACGACGGTCCTTCGAAGGGGTGAGCAGTTCTTC.